A single sample is the source of the 30 T cell receptor beta chains below, sequenced in a study of T cell repertoires in cytomegalovirus infection. Antigens for these TCRs are unknown. One entry per CDR3 protein, called by TCRdb with MiXCR from the reads. The sample includes about 340,000 distinct CDR3 sequences, 25% to 35% of them seen just once. Material: cultured PBMCs, obtained from culture after CMV antigen stimulation. These receptors all come from a human donor in good health (CMV status not recorded). Some clones in this sample may be carry-over from other donors' samples.

Many counts were recorded for this clonotype. This chain links TRBV7-9 with TRBJ1-5; D call uncertain. Trimming left V 5 bases short and J 6 bases short, with 11 bases between. This CDR3 has 13 amino acids. In germline, CDR1 is SEHNR, CDR2 FQNEAQ (reference sequence). Here the CDR3 DNA reads TGTGCCAGCAGCCAAGGTAGTCTTCAGCCCCAGCATTTT. Amino acid sequence: CASSQGSLQPQHF.

The chain links TRBV7-2 to TRBJ2-3; 9 nucleotides agree with TRBD2. Germline V gives CDR1 SGHTA, CDR2 FQGNSA. The CDR3 totals 15 residues. J was trimmed by 6 bases and V by 7 bases; bases with no gene match: 11. The CDR3 reads CASTPTSGRGDTQYF. The CDR3, as DNA: TGTGCCAGCACCCCGACTAGCGGTAGGGGGGATACGCAGTATTTT.

This clonotype appeared a few times. The rearrangement links TRBV5-6 to TRBJ2-2; 10 nucleotides match TRBD1. This CDR3 contains 15 residues. The trim removed 2 bases at V and 7 bases at J, leaving 5 bases unmatched. CDR1 and CDR2 (germline): SGHDT, YYEEEE. CDR3 region: CASSFSGTGVGELFF. DNA of the CDR3: TGTGCCAGCAGCTTTTCTGGGACAGGGGTCGGGGAGCTGTTTTTT.

The genes are TRBV19 and TRBJ2-3, with D perhaps being TRBD1 or TRBD2 (5 bases each). The ends were cut back, 4 bases at V and 0 bases at J, with 11 bases in the middle. The CDR3 sequence is 15 residues long. The germline gives CDR1 LNHDA, CDR2 SQIVND (reference sequence). CDR3 protein: CASSTGTQSTDTQYF. CDR3 coding DNA: TGTGCCAGTAGTACCGGGACCCAAAGCACAGATACGCAGTATTTT.

The rearrangement links TRBV28 to TRBJ2-7, with TRBD1 matching 10 bases. The CDR3 runs 15 residues. The germline V gene has CDR1 MDHEN and CDR2 SYDVKM. After removal of 5 bases from V and 5 bases from J, the junction contained 9 bases not matched to a gene. The DNA of the CDR3 is TGTGCCAGCAGTACCACGGGACAGGGGACCCACGAGCAGTACTTC. Translation gives CASSTTGQGTHEQYF.

The J gene is TRBJ2-1, the V gene TRBV5-1; the D is unclear. Trimming left V 0 bases short and J 5 bases short, with 3 bases between. Germline values: CDR1 SGHRS, CDR2 YFSETQ. This CDR3 region has 12 residues. The CDR3 protein is CASSLAHNEQFF. The CDR3 DNA reads TGCGCCAGCAGCTTGGCTCACAATGAGCAGTTCTTC.

The rearrangement uses TRBV12-3 or TRBV12-4 and TRBJ2-7, with TRBD2 as a possible D gene (6 bases). Deletions cut 7 bases from V and 3 bases from J, with 13 bases between. The CDR3 extends over 13 amino acids. The chain's CDR3 is CASTGSTLYEQYF. The CDR3 DNA reads as TGTGCCAGCACCGGGAGCACCCTCTACGAGCAGTACTTC.

This chain joins TRBV28 and TRBJ2-3, with 11 bases matching TRBD2. Germline CDR1 reads MDHEN; CDR2 reads SYDVKM. V shed 3 bases, J shed 1 base, and the junction held 18 bases outside the gene matches. There are 21 residues in the CDR3. The CDR3 spells CASSFPLSSSSGRSGTDTQYF. In DNA, the CDR3 is TGTGCCAGCAGTTTTCCCCTCTCCTCCTCTAGCGGGAGGTCCGGCACAGATACGCAGTATTTT.

The chain combines TRBV12-3 or TRBV12-4 with TRBJ1-1, with D perhaps matching TRBD1 (6 bases). The CDR3 is 13 residues long. Trimming took 5 bases from V and 3 from J, leaving 10 bases between them. CDR3 loop: CASSRTVYTEAFF. In DNA, the CDR3 is TGTGCCAGCAGTAGGACAGTTTACACTGAAGCTTTCTTT.

The V gene is TRBV20-1, the J gene TRBJ2-1, with D hard to call. V was clipped by 5 bases and J by 4 bases, with 9 bases between them. The CDR3 has 12 residues. Looked up from germline, CDR1 is DFQATT and CDR2 is SNEGSKA (reference sequence). CDR3 sequence: CSAPYIYNEQFF. The CDR3 coding sequence is TGCAGTGCTCCCTACATATACAATGAGCAGTTCTTC.

The chain uses TRBV7-9 and TRBJ1-1; D is uncertain. The CDR3 is 13 amino acids. Germline V lookup: CDR1 SEHNR, CDR2 FQNEAQ (reference sequence). Trimming removed 4 bases from V and 3 bases from J, with 9 bases in between. CDR3 residues: CASSYGPDTEAFF. The CDR3 DNA reads TGTGCCAGCAGCTACGGGCCGGACACTGAAGCTTTCTTT.

This clonotype was picked up a small number of times. The chain links TRBV7-9 to TRBJ2-6; D remains ambiguous. Per the germline V gene, CDR1 is SEHNR and CDR2 is FQNEAQ (reference sequence). The CDR3 contains 17 residues. With 3 bases removed from V and 0 bases from J, the gap between germline ends came to 12 bases. Here the CDR3 reads CASSFLPKGSGANVLTF. The CDR3 DNA reads TGTGCCAGCAGCTTCCTTCCAAAGGGCTCTGGGGCCAACGTCCTGACTTTC. Combining the CDR3 with reference TRBV7-9 and TRBJ2-6 gives the whole variable domain DTGVSQNPRHKITKRGQNVTFRCDPISEHNRLYWYRQTLGQGPEFLTYFQNEAQLEKSRLLSDRFSAERPKGSFSTLEIQRTEQGDSAMYLCASSFLPKGSGANVLTFGAGSRLTVL.

This clonotype was seen repeatedly, ten times or more. The chain's CDR3 is CASSLYTSNQPQHF. CDR3 in DNA: TGTGCCAGCAGCTTATATACTAGCAATCAGCCCCAGCATTTT. This sequence joins TRBV7-8 and TRBJ1-5; no clear D. The germline V gene encodes CDR1 SGHVS and CDR2 FQNEAQ. The length of the CDR3 is 14 residues. V lost 2 bases and J lost 0, with 5 bases in between.

This rearrangement joins TRBV27 to TRBJ1-1, with D tentatively TRBD1 (6 bases). The CDR3 spans 14 residues. Between the trimmed V and J ends, which lost 5 bases and 5 bases, there was a span of 15 bases. Germline V CDR1 and CDR2: MNHEY, SMNVEV (reference sequence). Here the CDR3 DNA reads TGTGCCAGCAGTCAACCGGGGGGGCGAACTGAAGCTTTCTTT. It is translated as CASSQPGGRTEAFF.

This clonotype has more than one count but fewer than ten. This sequence joins TRBV6-5 and TRBJ2-3; the D is unclear. Trimming left V 5 bases short and J 0 bases short, with 12 bases between. CDR1 is MNHEY, CDR2 SVGAGI, per germline. CDR3 length equals 15 residues. The CDR3: CASSPWKASTDTQYF. Here the CDR3 DNA reads TGTGCCAGCAGTCCCTGGAAAGCGAGCACAGATACGCAGTATTTT.

The sample holds a few counts of this clonotype. The chain joins TRBV7-8 to TRBJ1-2, with D tentatively TRBD1 (6 bases). The V and J ends lost 2 bases and 4 bases respectively, with 11 bases between them. The CDR3 runs 14 residues. CDR1 and CDR2 from the germline V gene are SGHVS and FQNEAQ. CDR3 coding DNA: TGTGCCAGCAGCTTACGCGAGGGGGTCTATGGCTACACCTTC. Protein: CASSLREGVYGYTF.

The V and J genes are TRBV28 and TRBJ1-6; possible D gene TRBD1, 6 bases. V was pared by 2 bases and J by 8 bases, with 10 bases between. The CDR3 runs to 14 residues. CDR1 and CDR2 from the germline V gene are MDHEN and SYDVKM. CDR3 loop: CASSLTGKDSPLHF. CDR3 DNA sequence: TGTGCCAGCAGTTTAACAGGGAAGGATTCACCCCTCCACTTT.

This clonotype was seen more than once but under ten times. The genes are TRBV6-1 and TRBJ1-1, with TRBD1 as a possible D gene (5 bases). Trimming took 3 bases from V and 6 from J, leaving 17 bases between them. CDR3 length: 15 residues. CDR1 MNHNS and CDR2 SASEGT come from the germline V gene. CDR3 in amino acids: CASSDPYQGYPEAFF. CDR3 sequence (DNA): TGTGCCAGCAGTGACCCGTATCAGGGATATCCTGAAGCTTTCTTT.

This clonotype was seen a few times. The rearrangement uses TRBV7-6 and TRBJ2-7; weak D call: TRBD1 (5 bases). Germline CDR1 and CDR2: SGHVS and FNYEAQ. The CDR3 is made up of 13 amino acids. Trimming took 3 bases from V and 6 from J, leaving 12 bases between them. The CDR3 loop reads CASSFPDNAEQYF. The CDR3, as DNA: TGTGCCAGCAGCTTTCCGGACAATGCCGAGCAGTACTTC. The full variable domain, in which reference TRBV7-6 and TRBJ2-7 provide the parts outside the CDR3, is GAGVSQSPRYKVTKRGQDVALRCDPISGHVSLYWYRQALGQGPEFLTYFNYEAQQDKSGLPNDRFSAERPEGSISTLTIQRTEQRDSAMYRCASSFPDNAEQYFGPGTRLTVT.

The gene calls are TRBV5-6 and TRBJ2-2; no reliable D call. Between the trimmed V and J ends, which lost 0 bases and 6 bases, there was a span of 15 bases. Per germline, CDR1 SGHDT and CDR2 YYEEEE. The CDR3 is 16 amino acids. In DNA form, the CDR3 reads TGTGCCAGCAGCTTGGGACACTTGAACACGGCCGGGGAGCTGTTTTTT. It specifies CASSLGHLNTAGELFF.

The rearrangement uses TRBV11-3 and TRBJ2-1; D call uncertain. Germline CDR1 SGHNT, CDR2 YENEEA. There are 15 residues in the CDR3. Deletions cut 1 base from V and 8 bases from J, with 15 bases between. For the CDR3, the DNA is TGTGCCAGCAGCTTAGGTGGAACCCGAAGCTATGAGCAGTTCTTC. This gives the protein CASSLGGTRSYEQFF.

The chain carries TRBV11-2 and TRBJ1-1; 10 bases are shared with TRBD1. Trimming removed 6 bases from V and 1 base from J; junction bases left unmatched: 8. From germline, CDR1 is SGHAT and CDR2 FQNNGV. The CDR3 totals 16 residues. The CDR3 loop is CASRSSDRGTNTEAFF. CDR3 DNA sequence: TGTGCCAGCAGGTCTTCGGACAGGGGGACGAACACTGAAGCTTTCTTT.

This chain's CDR3 is CASTLTGNHGYTF. The CDR3 coding sequence is TGTGCCAGCACCTTGACAGGGAACCATGGCTACACCTTC. The V gene is TRBV12-3 or TRBV12-4, the J gene TRBJ1-2; 7 bases are a match to TRBD1. Losses at the gene ends were 7 bases for V and 6 bases for J; bases not matched to a gene: 8. There are 13 residues in the CDR3.

J is TRBJ1-4 and V is TRBV7-6, with D maybe TRBD1 (5 bases). The CDR3 is 14 residues long. Germline CDR1 and CDR2: SGHVS and FNYEAQ. With 0 bases removed from V and 7 bases from J, the gap between germline ends came to 9 bases. The DNA for the CDR3 is TGTGCCAGCAGCTTAGCAGGGGCACCTGAAAAACTGTTTTTT. As protein: CASSLAGAPEKLFF.

The chain recombines TRBV6-2 or TRBV6-3 with TRBJ1-5; perhaps TRBD1 as D (5 bases). This CDR3 spans 15 amino acids. V was cut by 10 bases and J by 7 bases, with 23 bases left in between. The germline V gene has CDR1 MNHEY and CDR2 SVGEGT. CDR3: CATNAALRGGQPQHF. In DNA form, the CDR3 reads TGTGCCACAAACGCGGCGTTAAGGGGAGGGCAGCCCCAGCATTTT.

The rearrangement joins TRBV6-1 to TRBJ2-7; no clear D gene. V dropped 3 bases and J dropped 2 bases, with 11 bases sitting between them. The length of the CDR3 is 14 residues. Germline CDR1 is MNHNS and CDR2 is SASEGT. The CDR3 protein is CASSDEGFPYEQYF. CDR3 coding DNA: TGTGCCAGCAGTGACGAAGGGTTCCCCTACGAGCAGTACTTC.

This clonotype came up a few times. The chain employs TRBV12-3 or TRBV12-4 and TRBJ2-7; 12 bases match TRBD2. CDR3 length equals 18 residues. J lost 2 bases, V lost 3 bases, and 11 bases had no gene match. The CDR3 DNA reads as TGTGCCAGCAGTTTTATAGGGCTAGCGGGGGGGTTTACCTACGAGCAGTACTTC. Protein sequence: CASSFIGLAGGFTYEQYF.

The V gene is TRBV7-9, the J gene TRBJ2-1; 7 nucleotides line up with TRBD2. Germline trimming cut 0 bases from V and 3 bases from J; bases unmatched to any gene: 2. The CDR3 extends over 15 amino acids. From germline, CDR1 is SEHNR and CDR2 FQNEAQ (reference sequence). DNA of the CDR3: TGTGCCAGCAGCTTAGCGGGACTAATCTACAATGAGCAGTTCTTC. Its protein is CASSLAGLIYNEQFF.

V gene TRBV29-1 combines with J gene TRBJ2-7; 10 positions agree with TRBD2. The CDR3 runs 19 residues. V lost 4 bases to trimming and J lost 0 bases; unmatched junction nucleotides: 18. Germline V gives CDR1 SQVTM, CDR2 ANQGSEA. CDR3 residues: CSVVWRPTTSGNYSYEQYF. CDR3 DNA: TGCAGCGTTGTGTGGAGACCAACTACTAGCGGGAATTACTCCTACGAGCAGTACTTC.

This clonotype appeared a few times. The chain is built from TRBV4-2 and TRBJ2-3, with D possibly being TRBD2 (7 bases). The germline V and J ends were trimmed by 4 bases and 1 base, with 18 bases remaining between them. The germline gives CDR1 LGHNA, CDR2 YNFKEQ. CDR3 size: 17 residues. In DNA form, the CDR3 reads TGTGCCAGCAGCCGGGCCCCGGGGGGCTCGGGCACAGATACGCAGTATTTT. This sequence encodes CASSRAPGGSGTDTQYF.